This T cell receptor (beta chain) was obtained from a study of shared clonotypes between healthy human individuals. On sorted subsets, replicate PCRs used about 0.2 ug DNA, or tens of thousands of T cell genomes. Assay used: immunoSEQ multiplex PCR; TCRdb lists only in-frame clones, some missing. The sample records 500,000 or so clones, approximately 94% being singletons. There were no recent acute infections or vaccinations among the donors, who were healthy HIV-negative adults. Overall study findings and caveats: Naive subsets typically showed greater estimated richness than memory subsets. Donors were few, which limited the genetic and exposure-history diversity represented.

For this clone: The antigen remains unidentified.

Germline CDR1 reads SGHRS; CDR2 reads YFSETQ. Trimming pared 4 bases from V and 5 bases from J, leaving 15 bases between. CDR3 length: 14 residues. Specimen: naive CD4+ T cells sorted from blood. The subset here: CD45RA+ positively selected. This chain uses TRBV5-1 with TRBJ2-5; tentatively, D is TRBD2 (6 bases). This clonotype was sampled from a woman aged 25 to 39 in good health. As DNA, the CDR3 is TGCGCCAGCAGCCAGACTAGGGGTAGCGAGACCCAGTACTTC. Amino acid sequence: CASSQTRGSETQYF.